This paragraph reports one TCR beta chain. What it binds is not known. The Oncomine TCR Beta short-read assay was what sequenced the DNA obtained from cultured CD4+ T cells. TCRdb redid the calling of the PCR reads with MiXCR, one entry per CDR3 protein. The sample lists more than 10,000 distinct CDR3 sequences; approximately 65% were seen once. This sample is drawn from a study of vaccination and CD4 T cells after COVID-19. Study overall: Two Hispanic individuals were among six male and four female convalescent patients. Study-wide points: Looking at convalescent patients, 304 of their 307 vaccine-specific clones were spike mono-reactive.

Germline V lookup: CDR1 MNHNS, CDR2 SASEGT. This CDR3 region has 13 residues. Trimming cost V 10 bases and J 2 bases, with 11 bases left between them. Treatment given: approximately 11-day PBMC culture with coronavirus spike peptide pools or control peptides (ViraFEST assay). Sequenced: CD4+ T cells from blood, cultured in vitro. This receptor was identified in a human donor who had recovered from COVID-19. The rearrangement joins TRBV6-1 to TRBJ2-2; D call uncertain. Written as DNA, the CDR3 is TGTGCCACTAGGGCCCTTAACACCGGGGAGCTGTTTTTT. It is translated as CATRALNTGELFF.